These 16 T cell receptor beta chains came from one sample sequenced in a study of CD8 T cell repertoires and HIV-1 epitope variants (dated by TCRdb to 2018 to 2020). Their antigen targets remain unknown. Library prep was done by the immunoSEQ multiplex PCR assay. Here the immuneACCESS table is served through TCRdb, limited to in-frame sequences with V and J called. Missing clones are a known gap in these copies; in checked studies unresolved V genes cover under half, and the rest lacks a known reason. The sample table records 5,000 to 6,500 clones; roughly three fifths of these occur just once. In total, the top ten clones hold about 42% of the sample. Source material: cultured CD8+ T cells derived from PBMCs. The origin of the receptors is a male donor with HIV.

The gene calls are TRBV2 and TRBJ1-2; tentative D call: TRBD1 (6 bases). Germline V lookup: CDR1 SNHLY, CDR2 FYNNEI. CDR3 size: 17 residues. The ends were cut back, 6 bases at V and 8 bases at J, with 28 bases in the middle. CDR3: CASSPFGVDGDNQGYTF. CDR3 bases: TGTGCCAGCAGCCCATTTGGGGTTGATGGGGACAATCAAGGCTACACCTTC.

The rearrangement joins TRBV28 to TRBJ2-7; 10 bases line up with TRBD1. With 3 bases clipped from V and 3 bases from J, the junction kept 14 bases outside the gene matches. The germline V gene encodes CDR1 MDHEN and CDR2 SYDVKM. This CDR3 region has 18 residues. The CDR3 DNA reads TGTGCCAGCAGTTTGGGGACAGGGGATTTGGTTGGGGACTACGAGCAGTACTTC. It codes for CASSLGTGDLVGDYEQYF.

The rearrangement links TRBV11-2 to TRBJ2-7, with TRBD1 matching over 9 bases. Looked up from germline, CDR1 is SGHAT and CDR2 is FQNNGV. The CDR3 spans 16 residues. V trimming: 5 bases; J trimming: 1 base; junction bases outside the gene matches: 9. Written as DNA, the CDR3 is TGTGCCAGCAGCGACGGACAGGGGTTCGGGTCCTACGAGCAGTACTTC. Its translation is CASSDGQGFGSYEQYF.

The chain couples TRBV7-5 to TRBJ2-7; the tabulated D call, TRBD2, remains unverified against the DNA. TRBV7-5 is a listed pseudogene. This CDR3 is 12 amino acids long. CDR3 in DNA: TGTGCCAGCAGCTTACGAGCGGGCGAGCAGTACTTC. This gives the protein CASSLRAGEQYF.

V usage is TRBV7-2 and J usage is TRBJ2-5; D unresolved. V was shortened by 2 bases and J by 5 bases, with 15 bases between the two germline ends. CDR1 and CDR2 from the germline V gene are SGHTA and FQGNSA. The CDR3 is made up of 15 amino acids. CDR3 protein: CASSLSLLLGETQYF. For the CDR3, the DNA is TGTGCCAGCAGCTTATCCCTTTTACTCGGGGAGACCCAGTACTTC.

In its sample, this clone was seen once. The V and J genes are TRBV28 and TRBJ2-2; weak D call: TRBD2 (6 bases). The germline gives CDR1 MDHEN, CDR2 SYDVKM. This CDR3 comprises 15 residues. V lost 2 bases and J lost 5, with 12 bases in between. CDR3 DNA: TGTGCCAGCAGTTTAGCGGGGTCGAGGACCGGGGAGCTGTTTTTT. It codes for CASSLAGSRTGELFF.

The chain recombines TRBV28 with TRBJ1-6; possible D gene TRBD1, 6 bases. With 2 bases removed from V and 7 bases from J, the gap between germline ends came to 21 bases. Germline V gene sequence: CDR1 MDHEN, CDR2 SYDVKM. The CDR3 runs to 18 residues. The CDR3 spells CASSLIPIHDRGNSPLHF. CDR3 nucleotides: TGTGCCAGCAGTTTAATCCCCATCCACGATAGGGGGAATTCACCCCTCCACTTT. The complete variable domain, with remaining parts taken from reference TRBV28 and TRBJ1-6, reads DVKVTQSSRYLVKRTGEKVFLECVQDMDHENMFWYRQDPGLGLRLIYFSYDVKMKEKGDIPEGYSVSREKKERFSLILESASTNQTSMYLCASSLIPIHDRGNSPLHFGNGTRLTVT.

The chain couples TRBV27 to TRBJ2-1; 8 positions match TRBD2. This CDR3 region has 15 residues. Germline V gene lookup returns CDR1 MNHEY and CDR2 SMNVEV (reference sequence). Trimming took 0 bases from V and 4 from J; bases not matched to a gene: 2. The CDR3 sequence: CASSLSASGYNEQFF. CDR3 nucleotides: TGTGCCAGCAGTTTATCGGCTAGCGGGTACAATGAGCAGTTCTTC.

This clone was counted only a few times. The chain combines TRBV7-6 with TRBJ2-7, with 9 bases lining up with TRBD2. J gave up 3 bases and V 0 bases, and 3 bases lay outside the gene matches. The CDR3 covers 15 residues. In germline, CDR1 is SGHVS, CDR2 FNYEAQ. In DNA, the CDR3 is TGTGCCAGCAGCTTAGCTAGCGGGAGCTACTACGAGCAGTACTTC. Translation gives CASSLASGSYYEQYF.

This clone was seen a few times. This chain uses TRBV5-6 with TRBJ1-3; D ambiguous. V lost 4 bases and J lost 1, with 9 bases in between. CDR1 SGHDT and CDR2 YYEEEE come from the germline V gene. The CDR3 covers 14 residues. The CDR3 protein is CASSETPSGNTIYF. CDR3 nucleotides: TGTGCCAGCAGCGAGACCCCGTCTGGAAACACCATATATTTT.

This clone has a handful of counts. The rearrangement uses TRBV9 and TRBJ1-4; possible D gene TRBD1, 6 bases. Germline V gene sequence: CDR1 SGDLS, CDR2 YYNGEE. This CDR3 contains 15 residues. V was cut by 3 bases and J by 8 bases, with 17 bases left in between. CDR3: CASSEGGDKAEKLFF. Here the CDR3 DNA reads TGTGCCAGCAGCGAGGGGGGTGACAAAGCAGAAAAACTGTTTTTT.

The rearrangement links TRBV19 to TRBJ2-5; D is ambiguous. The V and J ends lost 0 bases and 4 bases respectively, with 6 bases between them. This CDR3 has 13 residues. CDR1 LNHDA and CDR2 SQIVND come from the germline V gene (reference sequence). The CDR3 is CASSIEPGETQYF. Here the CDR3 DNA reads TGTGCCAGTAGTATAGAGCCGGGAGAGACCCAGTACTTC.

The chain is built from TRBV9 and TRBJ2-7, with D perhaps being TRBD1 or TRBD2 (6 bases each). With 5 bases removed from V and 3 bases from J, the gap between germline ends came to 18 bases. Germline V CDR1 and CDR2: SGDLS, YYNGEE. This CDR3 spans 15 amino acids. In DNA form, the CDR3 reads TGTGCCAGCAGTGCGGAGGGGGGTGCCAACTACGAGCAGTACTTC. It yields the protein CASSAEGGANYEQYF.

The rearrangement uses TRBV28 and TRBJ1-2, with a weak D call TRBD1 (6 bases). Trimming removed 6 bases at V and 4 bases at J, with 12 bases between. Germline lookup yields CDR1 MDHEN and CDR2 SYDVKM. The CDR3 spans 13 residues. CDR3 amino acids: CASSLRGGYGYTF. The DNA for the CDR3 is TGTGCCAGCAGCCTTCGAGGGGGCTATGGCTACACCTTC.

The genes are TRBV5-4 and TRBJ1-2; D possibly corresponds to TRBD1 (6 bases). The CDR3 extends over 13 amino acids. Germline-derived CDR1 and CDR2 are SGHNT and YYREEE (reference sequence). V lost 1 base and J 8 bases, leaving 12 bases between the germline ends. This CDR3 reads CASSLRGGSGYTF. The CDR3 DNA is TGTGCCAGCAGCTTGAGGGGGGGCAGCGGCTACACCTTC.

This clone has just a few counts. The V and J genes are TRBV11-2 and TRBJ2-1, with D tentatively TRBD2 (7 bases). This CDR3 region has 19 residues. The germline gives CDR1 SGHAT, CDR2 FQNNGV. V lost 5 bases and J 4 bases, leaving 27 bases between the germline ends. CDR3: CASSPEGQTRAGPYNEQFF. DNA for the CDR3: TGTGCCAGCAGCCCCGAAGGACAGACCAGAGCGGGGCCTTACAATGAGCAGTTCTTC.